What follows is one TCR beta chain and its context. There are many counts of this clonotype. Its binding antigen is unknown. Qualities for individual bases were not recorded, and no much larger clone is one base off. The receptor library was made with multiplex PCR. The instrument was an Illumina HiSeq 4000. TCR beta libraries were built with iRepertoire HTBI primers and Arm-PCR amplification of CDR3 regions. Before sequencing, the PCR products went through gel purification. Processing in the source paper ran as follows. A total of fewer than 65 TRBV and 14 TRBJ segments were identified across samples and were used for gene usage analysis of CDR3 amino acid clonotypes. COPE and FqMerger were used to merge the filtered high-quality paired reads into contigs. BLAST was used to align contigs to the IMGT TRBV, TRBD and TRBJ reference genes, and CDR3 was defined following IMGT. Any clonotype with a frequency above 0.1% was counted as a highly expanded clone. Shannon entropy served as the measure of repertoire diversity, while the Gini coefficient captured V-J evenness. A clonotype found in more than one individual was treated as public. TCRdb reran the public reads through fastp at Q25 and MiXCR, keeping productive beta chains. Entries that share a CDR3 protein sequence are merged under the most common genes and DNA. Clone size and V and J calls follow TCRdb, not the original study. This sample gives about 200,000 distinct CDR3 sequences in total; roughly 19% of them show up just once. Approximately 12% of the sample comes from the top ten.

What this sample's time point label stands for: newly diagnosed GD, antithyroid drugs for less than 3 months. RNA was extracted from PBMCs in TRIzol for both TCR sequencing and RNA sequencing. The diagnosis of Graves' disease was made according to American Thyroid Association guidelines. Patients for the study were recruited at an endocrinology department in Xi'an, China. Each patient gave approximately 10 milliliters of peripheral blood, collected in an EDTA anticoagulant tube. Ficoll Paque Plus density gradient separation was used to isolate PBMCs, and no additional T cell sorting was done. An Agilent 2100 Bioanalyzer and agarose gel were used to check RNA quality, and a NanoDrop 2000 was used to measure RNA concentration. This specimen comes from a study of regulatory T cells in long-lasting Graves disease (dated by TCRdb to about 2021). With respect to the entire study: Newly diagnosed Graves' disease patients had taken antithyroid drugs for less than 3 months. Persistent Graves' disease patients were compared with newly diagnosed Graves' disease patients by peripheral blood TCR sequencing and RNA sequencing. The study was conducted in China and was registered as a clinical trial. A total of some 35 samples underwent TCR sequencing, from about 13 patients with persistent Graves' disease and 20 or so patients with newly diagnosed Graves' disease. The paper as a whole reports these results and caveats: Sequencing and analysis were restricted to the TCR beta chain. Compared with newly diagnosed patients, patients with persistent Graves' disease had lower TCR Shannon entropy and fewer highly expanded clones, which suggests clonal expansion. As a limitation, the authors acknowledged that the small sample size may reduce accuracy. Because the primary lesion, thyroid tissue, could not be accessed, the study looked at peripheral blood alone. Persistent patients shared more public clonotypes among themselves (around 3,000) than newly diagnosed patients did (about 1,000).

The sample was also reused in another study, on T cells in Graves' hyperthyroidism and ophthalmopathy. Drawing on the second study: Stable Graves' hyperthyroidism was defined as no progression to ophthalmopathy during 18 months of follow-up. Hyperthyroidism patients were newly diagnosed, with disease duration under 2 months, and aged 18 to 65 years. The study excluded patients with uncontrolled infections, other autoimmune diseases, pregnancy or lactation. Diagnoses were established on the basis of clinical symptoms, serum thyroxine and TRAb, thyroid ultrasound, and orbital computed tomography. The first round of RT-PCR for the TCR CDR3 was performed with the HTBI primer set and the Qiagen OneStep RT-PCR kit. Most expanded thyroid clonotypes (frequency above 0.001) were also detected in blood, suggesting blood repertoires may reflect thyroid immune responses. A 13 V-J signature model separated ophthalmopathy from stable hyperthyroidism, with around 90% sensitivity and about 81% specificity in cross-validation and 80%/75% in testing. In validation, the model predicted progression to ophthalmopathy a median of roughly six months before onset, with 65% to 71% sensitivity and 72.22% specificity. To identify TCR V-J signatures that set the groups apart, the researchers used a discovery cohort of 90 to 100 patients, made up of roughly 45 with Graves' ophthalmopathy and about 60 with stable Graves' hyperthyroidism. Whether ophthalmopathy could be predicted prospectively was tested in an independent validation cohort made up of 18 to 20 hyperthyroidism patients plus 17 patients who later progressed to ophthalmopathy. The 100 or so discovery patients were randomly divided into training and test sets at a 7:3 ratio. The study also compared thyroid tissue and blood T-cell repertoires from over 5 Graves' hyperthyroidism patients. After sampling, hyperthyroidism patients received methimazole starting at 30 mg daily, and ophthalmopathy patients received high-dose intravenous methylprednisolone. Libraries were constructed in a second round of multiplex PCR, after which size selection and purification were carried out. Libraries were sequenced paired-end with 100 bp reads on an Illumina HiSeq2000. SOAPnuke was used to process the raw data, removing reads that contained adapters or uncalled bases, had a mean Phred below 15, or lacked an exact match to the constant primer or identifier. High-quality paired reads were merged using COPE v1.2.5, and each unique nucleotide sequence was defined as a clonotype. MiTCR v1.1 was used to align clonotypes to the IMGT TRBV, TRBD and TRBJ reference segments. The analysis was restricted to V-J combinations with a frequency above 0.0001, which together covered around 99% of the repertoires. A TCS score was defined as the ratio of F50 (clonal expansion) to E x V (chaos), with BLOSUM62-based TCRdist applied between CDR3 peptides within each V-J. Welch's t-statistics and random forest reduced around 510 V-J features to 13, which were used in a naive Bayes classifier (R e1071). No statistical method was used to set the sample size in advance, and investigators knew the group allocation. The paper reports TCR Vbeta CDR3 sequencing of over 130 peripheral blood samples: some 44 ophthalmopathy, roughly 74 hyperthyroidism and approximately 17 progressor patients.

This receptor was taken from a woman aged 30 to 39 with Graves disease. Donor details come from another sample of the same person, matched by shared clones. Specimen: peripheral blood mononuclear cells (PBMCs), collected at new diagnosis, from a patient treated with antithyroid drugs.

The nucleotide sequence reads TGCGCCACTTCCCTATCCCGGACAGGGAAAGCTTTCTTT. Its protein is CATSLSRTGKAFF. Recombination linked TRBV10-1 to TRBJ1-1; TRBD1 fits 8 bases in the junction. Measured from the cysteine to the phenylalanine, the CDR3 is 13 residues long. Only the CDR3 region is kept as DNA, spanning 39 bases read in frame from base 1. CDR1 WNHNN and CDR2 SYGVQD were looked up in the germline V gene (reference sequence). V is trimmed back by 10 bases and J by 9 bases, and the junction contains 13 bases that no gene match accounts for.